One and the same sample provided the 10 T cell receptor gamma chains below, sequenced in a study of Vδ1+ human thymocytes. Findings and caveats of the study: Thymic TRG and TRD repertoires appeared highly polyclonal.

The template was reverse-transcribed extracted RNA. Pooled V-gene forward primers with one constant-region reverse primer generated the CDR3 amplicons by multiplex PCR. TCRdb re-processed the multiplex PCR reads via CATT. The data show approximately 11,000 gamma-chain clones, around 45% seen once. Their antigen targets remain unknown. The source material was Vdelta1+ gamma-delta thymocytes from the thymus. Subset reported: FACS-sorted CD3+ TCRalphabeta- TCRVdelta1+ TCRVdelta2- thymocytes. These receptors all stem from a boy younger than two who had congenital heart surgery.

This clone was seen only a few times. The identical CDR3 is also encoded by other nucleotide sequences in the sample. This chain uses TRGV4 with TRGJ1 or TRGJ2. This CDR3 contains 13 residues. Germline CDR1 EGSTGY, CDR2 YDSYTSSV. V shed 0 bases and J 4 bases; nucleotides not matched to a gene: 3. The CDR3 DNA reads TGTGCCACCTGGGATGGGCGCTATTATAAGAAACTCTTT. Translation: CATWDGRYYKKLF.

V gene TRGV3 combines with J gene TRGJ1 or TRGJ2. Matching the DNA to germline supplied the J gene, which TCRdb does not give. The CDR3 consists of 14 residues. Unmatched junction bases numbered 9, after V lost 0 bases and J lost 7 bases. Germline values: CDR1 VTNTFY, CDR2 YDVSTARD (reference sequence). The CDR3 DNA sequence: TGTGCCACCTGGGACAGGCGGAGCGTGTATAAGAAACTCTTT. This sequence encodes CATWDRRSVYKKLF.

This clone was recorded a few times. Relative to the germline gene, one junction end is altered; a read error may explain this. The chain links TRGV9 to TRGJ1 or TRGJ2. The CDR3 runs to 13 residues. CDR1 and CDR2 from the germline V gene are GITISATS and ISYDGTV (reference sequence). CDR3 protein: CALWEVRSYRKLF. The CDR3 bases are TGTGCCTTGTGGGAGGTGCGTAGTTATAGGAAACTCTTT.

This chain uses TRGV2 with TRGJ1 or TRGJ2. V lost 0 bases to trimming and J lost 6 bases; unmatched junction nucleotides: 5. Per germline, CDR1 EGSNGY and CDR2 YDSYNSKV. There are 13 residues in the CDR3. This CDR3 reads CATWDGPGYKKLF. The DNA of the CDR3 is TGTGCCACCTGGGACGGGCCTGGTTATAAGAAACTCTTT.

This clone turned up a few times. This sequence joins TRGV5 and TRGJ1 or TRGJ2. The CDR3 totals 14 residues. Trimming removed 3 bases from V and 6 bases from J; junction bases left unmatched: 11. Germline CDR1 is VINAFY and CDR2 is YDVSNSKD. CDR3 loop: CATWDYDLGYKKLF. The DNA of the CDR3 is TGTGCCACCTGGGACTACGATCTCGGTTATAAGAAACTCTTT.

This clone turned up a few times. Being one base from a much bigger clone, this may be a read error. Other nucleotide sequences from this sample produce the same CDR3. The rearrangement joins TRGV9 to TRGJP. V shed 1 base, J shed 4 bases, and the junction held 1 base outside the gene matches. The CDR3 is 16 residues long. Germline lookup yields CDR1 GITISATS and CDR2 ISYDGTV (reference sequence). CDR3 protein: CALWEVQELGKKIKVF. The CDR3 nucleotides read TGTGCCTTGTGGGAGGTCCAAGAGTTGGGCAAAAAAATCAAGGTATTT.

This rearrangement joins TRGV9 to TRGJ1 or TRGJ2. Germline V gene sequence: CDR1 GITISATS, CDR2 ISYDGTV (reference sequence). This CDR3 is 13 amino acids long. With 3 bases clipped from V and 3 bases from J, the junction kept 5 bases outside the gene matches. CDR3 residues: CALWELLYYKKLF. The CDR3, as DNA: TGTGCCTTGTGGGAGCTCCTTTATTATAAGAAACTCTTT.

The rearrangement uses TRGV4 and TRGJP2. Germline V gene sequence: CDR1 EGSTGY, CDR2 YDSYTSSV. V gave up 0 bases and J gave up 6 bases; unmatched junction bases: 10. The CDR3 runs 16 residues. This chain's CDR3 is CATWDGNGVGDWIKTF. The DNA for the CDR3 is TGTGCCACCTGGGATGGGAATGGGGTGGGTGATTGGATCAAGACGTTT.

This clone was counted between two and nine times. The J gene is TRGJ1 or TRGJ2, the V gene TRGV3. V lost 5 bases and J lost 0; bases outside the gene matches: 4. This CDR3 has 13 residues. The germline gives CDR1 VTNTFY, CDR2 YDVSTARD (reference sequence). The CDR3 is CATWVQNYYKKLF. The CDR3 DNA follows: TGTGCCACCTGGGTTCAGAATTATTATAAGAAACTCTTT.

This chain joins TRGV9 and TRGJ1 or TRGJ2. TCRdb lists no J gene, so it was determined here by aligning the DNA to germline. V was clipped by 3 bases and J by 10 bases; unmatched bases: 9. Looked up from germline, CDR1 is GITISATS and CDR2 is ISYDGTV (reference sequence). The length of the CDR3 is 12 residues. CDR3 protein: CALWEPDEKKLF. CDR3 DNA sequence: TGTGCCTTGTGGGAGCCGGATGAAAAGAAACTCTTT.